This T cell receptor beta chain was profiled in a study of blood T cell repertoires in COVID-19. On the study more broadly: Collection of acute and convalescent COVID-19 samples took place in the United States, Italy and Spain. PBMCs, B-cell-depleted T cells, or T cells provided the cDNA or gDNA that made up the material.

Looked up from germline, CDR1 is SGDLS and CDR2 is YYNGEE. This CDR3 spans 18 amino acids. Germline trimming cut 4 bases from V and 6 bases from J; bases unmatched to any gene: 17. In the original processing: Researchers report that nucleated cell counts were estimated from reference gene primer amplification. Only in-frame clones appear in the TCRdb table, and some are missing; sequencing was by immunoSEQ multiplex PCR. V, J and clone size derive from that table, while D and trimming were established from the DNA sequence. Here the sample spans some 100,000 clones, roughly 82% being singletons. Sequenced sample: peripheral blood. The clonotype originates from a woman older than 75 with active or convalescent COVID-19. The rearrangement uses TRBV9 and TRBJ2-1; TRBD2 matches 9 bases. The DNA of the CDR3 is TGTGCCAGCAGCCGCCTCTCACCGACTAGCGGCGGGGGCAATGAGCAGTTCTTC. Protein sequence: CASSRLSPTSGGGNEQFF.